The T cell receptor (beta chain) described here comes from a study of blood T cell repertoires in COVID-19. Whole-study context: PBMCs, B-cell-depleted T cells, or T cells were the source of the cDNA or gDNA that made up the material.

CDR3 length: 19 amino acids. CDR1 and CDR2 from the germline V gene are PRHDT and FYEKMQ (reference sequence). Germline trimming cut 2 bases from V and 3 bases from J; bases unmatched to any gene: 18. How the authors handled the data: Estimated nucleated cell counts came from reference gene primer amplification. Method: immunoSEQ multiplex PCR; TCRdb's copy keeps in-frame clones and lacks some. Clone size and V and J calls were adopted from that table, with D and trimming inferred from the DNA. The table records over 150,000 clones, 84% of them present only once. The J gene is TRBJ2-7, the V gene TRBV13, with TRBD2 matching 8 bases. This receptor was taken from a human donor in a cohort sampled during active COVID-19. The material sequenced was peripheral blood. The DNA of the CDR3 is TGTGCCAGCAGCTTAACCCGGCTGGTTGAGGGACTAGAGGTCTACGAGCAGTACTTC. Protein sequence: CASSLTRLVEGLEVYEQYF.